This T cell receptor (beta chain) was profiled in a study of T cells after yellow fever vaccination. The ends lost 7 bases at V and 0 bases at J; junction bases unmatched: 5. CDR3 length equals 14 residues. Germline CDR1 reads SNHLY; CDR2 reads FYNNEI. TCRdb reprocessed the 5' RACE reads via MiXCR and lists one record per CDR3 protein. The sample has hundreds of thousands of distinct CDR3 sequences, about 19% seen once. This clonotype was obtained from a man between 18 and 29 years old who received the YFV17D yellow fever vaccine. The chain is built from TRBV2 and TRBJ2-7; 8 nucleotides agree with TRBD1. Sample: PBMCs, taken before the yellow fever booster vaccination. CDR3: CASTEQGGSYEQYF. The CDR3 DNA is TGTGCCAGCACCGAACAGGGGGGCTCCTACGAGCAGTACTTC.